This is a list of T cell receptor beta chains from one sample in a study of blood T cell dynamics during melanoma immunotherapy. Libraries were prepared by immunoSEQ multiplex PCR; TCRdb keeps only in-frame clonotypes and omits some of them. There are 8,000 to 9,000 clones in the sample; roughly nine tenths occur only once, and 6.3% lies in the top ten. Here the sequenced sample was blood, taken from a patient treated with checkpoint blockade. The receptors were gathered from a human donor with melanoma. Each CDR3 is given with its conserved first and last residue. D genes are given only for firm matches. Clone size appears in some rows only: once, few, many, or a class for an expanded clone.

size	V	D	J	DNA	CDR3
.	TRBV5-4	.	TRBJ2-7	TGTGCCAGCAGCCCCCGGGTTCCCCCCTACGAGCAGTACTTC	CASSPRVPPYEQYF
.	TRBV6-4	.	TRBJ2-2	TGTGCCAGCAGTCCGGGCACCGGGGAGCTGTTTTTT	CASSPGTGELFF
.	TRBV11-2	TRBD2	TRBJ2-1	TGTGCCAGCAGCTTGGCGGCCGGGACTAGCGGGAGGGGCAATGAGCAGTTCTTC	CASSLAAGTSGRGNEQFF
.	TRBV4-2	TRBD1	TRBJ2-1	TGTGCCAGCAGCCAAGGCATTGCAGGGGGTCCCTACAATGAGCAGTTCTTC	CASSQGIAGGPYNEQFF
.	TRBV2	.	TRBJ2-1	TGTGCCAGCAGTGAGTTATTAGCGGAGGCCTCCTACAATGAGCAGTTCTTC	CASSELLAEASYNEQFF
.	TRBV19	.	TRBJ2-5	TGTGCCAGTAGTATTATGGACGGGAGTGAGACCCAGTACTTC	CASSIMDGSETQYF
.	TRBV5-8	.	TRBJ2-1	TGTGCCAGCAGCTTAACGACCCCCTCCGGGGAGCAGTTCTTC	CASSLTTPSGEQFF
.	TRBV7-9	.	TRBJ2-1	TGTGCCAGCAGCTTAGTCGGCGGGATGGCGTACAATGAGCAGTTCTTC	CASSLVGGMAYNEQFF
.	TRBV14	TRBD2	TRBJ2-3	TGTGCCAGCAGCCACGATAGGACTAGCGGTTACACAGATACGCAGTATTTT	CASSHDRTSGYTDTQYF
.	TRBV28	.	TRBJ1-3	TGTGCCAGCAGTTCCGTGGACATCTCTGGAAACACCATATATTTT	CASSSVDISGNTIYF
.	TRBV6-5	.	TRBJ1-1	TGTGCCAGCAGGACACAGGGGAACACTGAAGCTTTCTTT	CASRTQGNTEAFF
.	TRBV5-4	.	TRBJ1-2	TGTGCCAGCAGCAGAGGAGAACAGGGTTCCGGCTACACCTTC	CASSRGEQGSGYTF
once	TRBV5-1	TRBD1	TRBJ2-6	TGCGCCAGCAGCCCACCACAGGGGGGTGGGGCCAACGTCCTGACTTTC	CASSPPQGGGANVLTF
.	TRBV7-2	TRBD1	TRBJ1-6	TGTGCCAGCAGCCCGGGGACAGGGGGCCATAATTCACCCCTCCACTTT	CASSPGTGGHNSPLHF
once	TRBV27	.	TRBJ2-3	TGTGCCAGCAGTTTCCTACCCACCCGGGCAGTCACAGATACGCAGTATTTT	CASSFLPTRAVTDTQYF
.	TRBV5-1	.	TRBJ2-1	TGCGCCAGCAGCTTGGTTGGCGGGGTTTCCTACAATGAGCAGTTCTTC	CASSLVGGVSYNEQFF
.	TRBV2	.	TRBJ1-6	TGTGCCAGCAGTGGAGGAGGGGGCTCCTATAATTCACCCCTCCACTTT	CASSGGGGSYNSPLHF
.	TRBV28	TRBD2	TRBJ2-2	TGTGCCAGCAGTTTGGGGGGGGCGAACACCGGGGAGCTGTTTTTT	CASSLGGANTGELFF
.	TRBV7-8	.	TRBJ1-1	TGTGCCAGCAGCTTAGTCCAGGGCGAGGACACTGAAGCTTTCTTT	CASSLVQGEDTEAFF
once	TRBV13	.	TRBJ2-2	TGTGCCAGCAGCTTAGGACAGGGTAAAACCGGGGAGCTGTTTTTT	CASSLGQGKTGELFF
.	TRBV30	.	TRBJ2-5	TGTGCCTGGAGTGGGGTAGCTAGGGAGACCCAGTACTTC	CAWSGVARETQYF
once	TRBV15	TRBD1	TRBJ1-2	TGTGCCACCAGCAGCCGTACGACAGGGGCAGGCTACACCTTC	CATSSRTTGAGYTF
.	TRBV4-1	TRBD1	TRBJ1-4	TGCGCCAGCAGCCAAGAGGGGCAGGGGGCGGGTGAAAAACTGTTTTTT	CASSQEGQGAGEKLFF
.	TRBV11-2	.	TRBJ1-1	TGTGCCAGCAGCTTATCTGCAAGCACTGAAGCTTTCTTT	CASSLSASTEAFF
.	TRBV7-6	.	TRBJ2-1	TGTGCCAGCAGCTTCGCGCTAGCCAGCATGCTTTCCAATGAGCAGTTCTTC	CASSFALASMLSNEQFF
.	TRBV5-5	.	TRBJ1-1	TGTGCCAGCATCGACCTAACCAGGGGGAACACTGAAGCTTTCTTT	CASIDLTRGNTEAFF
.	TRBV27	TRBD1	TRBJ1-2	TGTGCCAGCAGTCCGCAGGGGGACCCACTCTATGGCTACACCTTC	CASSPQGDPLYGYTF
.	TRBV6-5	.	TRBJ1-6	TGTGCCGCCGGGAGGGGGGCAAAGAATTCACCCCTCCACTTT	CAAGRGAKNSPLHF
few	TRBV9	.	TRBJ2-5	TGTGCCAGCAGCGTCCGGACTGGGGAGACCCAGTACTTC	CASSVRTGETQYF
.	TRBV5-5	.	TRBJ1-5	TGTGCCAGCAGCCGAGACAGTGAACAGCCCCAGCATTTT	CASSRDSEQPQHF
.	TRBV7-9	TRBD1	TRBJ1-5	TGTGCCAGCAGCTTCGGACAGGGGGGGCATCAGCCCCAGCATTTT	CASSFGQGGHQPQHF
.	TRBV7-9	.	TRBJ1-6	TGTGCCAGCAGCTTAGTTCATCCACCCCTCCACTTT	CASSLVHPPLHF
.	TRBV7-9	TRBD2	TRBJ2-3	TGTGCCAGCAGCAGACTAGCGGGGGGGAGTAATACGCAGTATTTT	CASSRLAGGSNTQYF
.	TRBV20-1	.	TRBJ1-2	TGCAGTGCTAGAGGCCGGCCAGGGCTCTTC	CSARGRPGLF
.	TRBV5-6	TRBD1	TRBJ2-3	TGTGCCAGCAGCTGGGACAGGGTGGGGGGCGCAGATACGCAGTATTTT	CASSWDRVGGADTQYF
.	TRBV5-1	.	TRBJ2-7	TGCGCCAGCAGCCTACAGAGCTCCTACGAGCAGTACTTC	CASSLQSSYEQYF
.	TRBV5-4	.	TRBJ1-2	TGTGCCAGCAGCCCCCTTAAGACAGGCGGAGGCTACACCTTC	CASSPLKTGGGYTF
once	TRBV5-6	TRBD1	TRBJ1-5	TGTGCCAGCAGCTTTGGACAGGGGGCTCAGCCCCAGCATTTT	CASSFGQGAQPQHF
once	TRBV27	.	TRBJ1-6	TGTGCCAGCAGTTTAGGTAGCTATAATTCACCCCTCCACTTT	CASSLGSYNSPLHF
.	TRBV29-1	.	TRBJ2-3	TGCAGCGGCACAGGGACAGATACGCAGTATTTT	CSGTGTDTQYF
.	TRBV4-1	.	TRBJ1-1	TGCGCCAGCAGCCTGCAGTCCCCGGGGGCAGGGTACACTGAAGCTTTCTTT	CASSLQSPGAGYTEAFF
.	TRBV28	.	TRBJ1-5	TGTGCCAGCGGAGTCGAGGACCAGCCCCAGCATTTT	CASGVEDQPQHF
.	TRBV9	.	TRBJ2-7	TGTGCCAGCAGTTCCAGCGGGACACCTTCCTACGAGCAGTACTTC	CASSSSGTPSYEQYF
once	TRBV4-3	TRBD2	TRBJ2-1	TGCGCCAGCAGCCAAGATAGGGGACTAGCGGGAGATAGACGGTTCTTC	CASSQDRGLAGDRRFF
.	TRBV30	.	TRBJ1-1	TGTGCCTGGAGTGGTAGTGTAGAAACCATGAACACTGAAGCTTTCTTT	CAWSGSVETMNTEAFF
.	TRBV6-5	TRBD1	TRBJ1-6	TGTGCCAGCAGTACAAATTATGGGACAGATTCACCCCTCCACTTT	CASSTNYGTDSPLHF
.	TRBV6-4	.	TRBJ2-6	TGTGCCAGCAGTGACTCCTCCGGGTCTGGGGCCAACGTCCTGACTTTC	CASSDSSGSGANVLTF
few	TRBV7-9	.	TRBJ2-6	TGTGCCAGCAGCTTACCCGGGTTACTCAGCTCTGGGGCCAACGTCCTGACTTTC	CASSLPGLLSSGANVLTF
once	TRBV19	.	TRBJ2-3	TGTGCCAGTAGTCGGAGGGACACAGATACGCAGTATTTT	CASSRRDTDTQYF
.	TRBV12-5	.	TRBJ1-1	TGTGCTAGTGGTTCGTCCGACAGTGGACGCACTGAAGCTTTCTTT	CASGSSDSGRTEAFF
.	TRBV9	.	TRBJ2-6	TGTGCCAGCACCGCCTTAGGTGGACCTCTGGACGTCCTGACTTTC	CASTALGGPLDVLTF
.	TRBV6-1	.	TRBJ1-6	TGTGCCAGCAGTGACCCCGAGAGTTATTATAATTCACCCCTCCACTTT	CASSDPESYYNSPLHF
.	TRBV25-1	TRBD2	TRBJ2-7	TGTGCCAGCAGTGCCGGACTAGCGGGGGGGCACGAGCAGTACTTC	CASSAGLAGGHEQYF
.	TRBV5-6	.	TRBJ1-4	TGTGCCAGCAGCTTGGACAGGGTGGATGAAAAACTGTTTTTT	CASSLDRVDEKLFF
.	TRBV9	TRBD1	TRBJ2-5	TGTGCCAGCAGCAAAGGCACCGGGACAGGAGAAGAGACCCAGTACTTC	CASSKGTGTGEETQYF
.	TRBV7-2	.	TRBJ1-4	TGTGCCAGCAGCTTAGGGGCTCGGGGAGGTGAAAAACTGTTTTTT	CASSLGARGGEKLFF